Presented here are 2 T cell receptor beta chains from one specimen sequenced in a study of monozygotic twins with inflammatory bowel disease. TCRdb reanalyzed the 5' RACE reads and collapses them to one entry per CDR3 protein, without DNA. This repertoire comprises about 170,000 distinct CDR3 sequences; its ten largest clones make up approximately 2.5%. The material sequenced was blood. The receptor set was obtained from a human donor with ulcerative colitis or Crohn's disease, or a healthy co-twin of an affected twin (not recorded which).

This rearrangement joins TRBV6-5 to TRBJ1-5. The germline CDR1 and CDR2 sequences are MNHEY and SVGAGI. CDR3 length equals 13 residues. CDR3 sequence reads: CASSQDSGWPQHF.

The chain couples TRBV7-9 to TRBJ2-4; TCRdb outputs TRBD1, but without DNA this stays unchecked. The CDR3 has 15 residues. Germline CDR1 and CDR2: SEHNR and FQNEAQ (reference sequence). The CDR3 sequence: CASSYGALAKNIQYF.